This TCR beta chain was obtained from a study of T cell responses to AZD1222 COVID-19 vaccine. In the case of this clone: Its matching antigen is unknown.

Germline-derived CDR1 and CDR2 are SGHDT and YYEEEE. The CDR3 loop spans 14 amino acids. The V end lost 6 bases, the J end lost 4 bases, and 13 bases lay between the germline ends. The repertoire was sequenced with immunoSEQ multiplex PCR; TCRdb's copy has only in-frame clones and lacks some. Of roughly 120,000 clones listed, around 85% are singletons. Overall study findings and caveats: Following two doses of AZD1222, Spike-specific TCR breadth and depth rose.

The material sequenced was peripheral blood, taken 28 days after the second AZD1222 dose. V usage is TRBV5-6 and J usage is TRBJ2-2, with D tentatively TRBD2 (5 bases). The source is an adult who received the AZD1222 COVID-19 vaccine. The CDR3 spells CASITARGTGELFF. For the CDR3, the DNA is TGTGCCAGCATCACCGCCCGGGGCACCGGGGAGCTGTTTTTT.